A single sample gave rise to the 20 T cell receptor beta chains below, sequenced in a study of a mutant IDH1 vaccine in newly diagnosed glioma. Antigens for these TCRs are unknown. The time point: week 47, end of study. The vaccine gave 300 ug of a 20-mer mutant IDH1 peptide subcutaneously per dose. The protocol was immunoSEQ multiplex PCR, while the TCRdb copy is restricted to in-frame clones and leaves out a portion. The profile shows about 56,000 clones, around four fifths of them singletons. Sequencing was performed on PBMCs, taken from a glioma patient whose treatment included an IDH1 peptide vaccine. The origin of the receptors is a woman aged 50 to 60 with glioma.

The CDR3 loop reads CASSWGQNYGYTF. The CDR3 DNA is TGCGCCAGCAGCTGGGGACAGAACTATGGCTACACCTTC. J is TRBJ1-2 and V is TRBV5-1; 7 bases match TRBD1. The CDR3 contains 13 residues. V was pared by 3 bases and J by 2 bases, with 1 base of the junction left unmatched. From germline, CDR1 is SGHRS and CDR2 YFSETQ.

This CDR3 is CASSLAGWEQYF. CDR3 DNA sequence: TGTGCCAGCAGCTTGGCGGGATGGGAGCAGTACTTC. The rearrangement links TRBV5-8 to TRBJ2-7, with D possibly TRBD2 on 5 matching bases. V lost 0 bases and J 7 bases, leaving 8 bases between the germline ends. Germline CDR1 is SGHTS and CDR2 is YDEGEE. This CDR3 region has 12 residues.

V and J are TRBV19 and TRBJ1-2; no reliable D call. The germline gives CDR1 LNHDA, CDR2 SQIVND (reference sequence). V was clipped by 3 bases and J by 2 bases, with 10 bases between them. The CDR3 is 14 amino acids. The CDR3 DNA reads TGTGCCAGTAGTATCACACAGCCCAACTATGGCTACACCTTC. This codes for CASSITQPNYGYTF. The full variable domain, in which reference TRBV19 and TRBJ1-2 provide the parts outside the CDR3, is DGGITQSPKYLFRKEGQNVTLSCEQNLNHDAMYWYRQDPGQGLRLIYYSQIVNDFQKGDIAEGYSVSREKKESFPLTVTSAQKNPTAFYLCASSITQPNYGYTFGSGTRLTVV.

This clone was counted once. J is TRBJ1-6 and V is TRBV19; D remains ambiguous. Germline lookup yields CDR1 LNHDA and CDR2 SQIVND (reference sequence). The V and J ends lost 10 bases and 0 bases respectively, with 10 bases between them. This CDR3 contains 14 residues. The CDR3 bases are TGTGCCACCCGTCCAAGCTCCTATAATTCACCCCTCCACTTT. This sequence encodes CATRPSSYNSPLHF. The entire variable domain, with the rest obtained from reference TRBV19 and TRBJ1-6, is as follows: DGGITQSPKYLFRKEGQNVTLSCEQNLNHDAMYWYRQDPGQGLRLIYYSQIVNDFQKGDIAEGYSVSREKKESFPLTVTSAQKNPTAFYLCATRPSSYNSPLHFGNGTRLTVT.

This chain links TRBV10-3 with TRBJ1-1, with 7 nucleotides matching TRBD1. V trimming: 7 bases; J trimming: 4 bases; junction bases outside the gene matches: 6. The germline V gene encodes CDR1 ENHRY and CDR2 SYGVKD. The CDR3 covers 13 residues. The CDR3 coding sequence is TGTGCCATCACCACAGGGGTGGGCACTGAAGCTTTCTTT. Encoded protein: CAITTGVGTEAFF.

The chain uses TRBV10-2 and TRBJ1-1; a possible D gene is TRBD1 (5 bases). Germline V gives CDR1 WSHSY, CDR2 SAAADI. V lost 8 bases and J 9 bases, leaving 10 bases between the germline ends. The CDR3 is 10 amino acids. The CDR3 loop is CASSSGQAFF. DNA for the CDR3: TGCGCCAGCTCGTCGGGGCAAGCTTTCTTT.

This sequence joins TRBV29-1 and TRBJ1-1, with 9 nucleotides matching TRBD1. V lost 6 bases, J lost 6 bases, and 5 bases stayed unmatched. Germline V lookup: CDR1 SQVTM, CDR2 ANQGSEA. This CDR3 region has 12 residues. CDR3 nucleotides: TGCAGCGTGAGGACAGGGGACGCTGAAGCTTTCTTT. Translated: CSVRTGDAEAFF.

The genes are TRBV27 and TRBJ2-2; D unclear. The CDR3 extends over 15 amino acids. Germline CDR1 is MNHEY and CDR2 is SMNVEV (reference sequence). Trimming shortened V by 5 bases and J by 2 bases, and 12 bases separated the two germline ends. The CDR3 DNA reads as TGTGCCAGCAGTAACAGACTTCTTAACACCGGGGAGCTGTTTTTT. This codes for CASSNRLLNTGELFF.

This rearrangement joins TRBV5-6 to TRBJ2-7; D uncertain. V dropped 1 base and J dropped 7 bases, with 9 bases sitting between them. The CDR3 sequence is 12 residues long. CDR1 is SGHDT, CDR2 YYEEEE, per germline. The CDR3, as DNA: TGTGCCAGCAGCTTGTGGGCTAGGGAGCAGTACTTC. It translates to CASSLWAREQYF.

CDR3: CAWRGDSDQPQHF. The CDR3 nucleotides read TGTGCCTGGAGGGGGGACAGCGATCAGCCCCAGCATTTT. The rearrangement links TRBV30 to TRBJ1-5, with 7 bases identical to TRBD1. Germline trimming cut 3 bases from V and 5 bases from J; bases unmatched to any gene: 4. This CDR3 has 13 residues. Germline CDR1 and CDR2: GTSNPN and SVGIG (reference sequence).

This chain uses TRBV9 with TRBJ1-4; 7 bases match TRBD1. The junction had 4 bases not matched to a gene; V was cut back by 0 bases and J by 5 bases. The CDR3 totals 15 residues. From germline, CDR1 is SGDLS and CDR2 YYNGEE. CDR3 sequence reads: CASSVEGQLNEKLFF. CDR3 nucleotide sequence: TGTGCCAGCAGCGTAGAGGGACAGCTGAATGAAAAACTGTTTTTT.

This chain connects TRBV13 to TRBJ2-3, with 7 positions matching TRBD2. This CDR3 is 17 amino acids long. V gave up 0 bases and J gave up 5 bases; unmatched junction bases: 11. Germline V CDR1 and CDR2: PRHDT, FYEKMQ (reference sequence). The CDR3 nucleotides read TGTGCCAGCAGCTTAGGGGAGAGACTAGCACCGGAAGATACGCAGTATTTT. Translation: CASSLGERLAPEDTQYF.

This clone was seen a single time. Its ends do not fully match the called genes, so a read error is possible. This chain links TRBV29-1 with TRBJ1-2; D perhaps matches TRBD1 (5 bases). Germline V gene lookup returns CDR1 SQVTM and CDR2 ANQGSEA. This CDR3 region has 13 residues. CDR3 nucleotides: TGCAGCTTTGAGGGGAACTGGGACTATGGCTACACCTTC. Its translation: CSFEGNWDYGYTF.

This clone was seen more than once but under ten times. The rearrangement uses TRBV10-1 and TRBJ2-3; 10 nucleotides agree with TRBD2. Per the germline V gene, CDR1 is WNHNN and CDR2 is SYGVQD (reference sequence). V lost 0 bases and J lost 5; bases outside the gene matches: 5. The CDR3 is 16 amino acids. CDR3 DNA sequence: TGCGCCAGCAGTGAGTCGAGCGGGGGGGCAGTAGATACGCAGTATTTT. Its protein product is CASSESSGGAVDTQYF.

V is TRBV9 and J is TRBJ2-1; D is undetermined. The length of the CDR3 is 13 residues. Deletions cut 3 bases from V and 4 bases from J, with 8 bases between. Germline V lookup: CDR1 SGDLS, CDR2 YYNGEE. The CDR3 sequence: CASSGTEYNEQFF. The CDR3 DNA is TGTGCCAGCAGCGGGACCGAATACAATGAGCAGTTCTTC.

This clone occurred a few times. The sample contains more than one DNA sequence encoding this CDR3. The chain links TRBV9 to TRBJ1-5, with D hard to call. The germline V gene has CDR1 SGDLS and CDR2 YYNGEE. The CDR3 sequence is 14 residues long. Trimming took off 0 bases at V and 0 bases at J, with 4 bases between the two ends. CDR3 region: CASSVDGSNQPQHF. The DNA for the CDR3 is TGTGCCAGCAGCGTAGACGGTAGCAATCAGCCCCAGCATTTT.

The V call is TRBV7-6, the J call TRBJ2-5; 9 bases agree with TRBD2. V shed 5 bases and J 4 bases; nucleotides not matched to a gene: 11. This CDR3 is built from 16 residues. Germline loops: CDR1 SGHVS, CDR2 FNYEAQ. For the CDR3, the DNA is TGTGCCAGCAGCGCCGTGGCGGGGGGGCCAGGAGAGACCCAGTACTTC. Amino acid sequence: CASSAVAGGPGETQYF. Drawing the rest from reference TRBV7-6 and TRBJ2-5, the complete variable domain is GAGVSQSPRYKVTKRGQDVALRCDPISGHVSLYWYRQALGQGPEFLTYFNYEAQQDKSGLPNDRFSAERPEGSISTLTIQRTEQRDSAMYRCASSAVAGGPGETQYFGPGTRLLVL.

The chain combines TRBV7-2 with TRBJ2-7; perhaps TRBD1 as D (6 bases). This CDR3 comprises 13 residues. V was clipped by 5 bases and J by 3 bases, with 11 bases between them. The germline V gene encodes CDR1 SGHTA and CDR2 FQGNSA. The CDR3 DNA follows: TGTGCCAGCAGCCCAGGACAGCGCTACGAGCAGTACTTC. It translates to CASSPGQRYEQYF. Using reference TRBV7-2 and TRBJ2-7 for the parts outside the CDR3, the full variable domain is GAGVSQSPSNKVTEKGKDVELRCDPISGHTALYWYRQSLGQGLEFLIYFQGNSAPDKSGLPSDRFSAERTGGSVSTLTIQRTQQEDSAVYLCASSPGQRYEQYFGPGTRLTVT.

The rearrangement joins TRBV6-6 to TRBJ1-1; D unclear. Trimming shortened V by 2 bases and J by 1 base, and 8 bases separated the two germline ends. The CDR3 totals 14 residues. Germline lookup yields CDR1 MNHNY and CDR2 SVGAGI (reference sequence). CDR3 sequence: CASSYEGKNTEAFF. CDR3 DNA sequence: TGTGCCAGCAGTTACGAGGGTAAGAACACTGAAGCTTTCTTT.

V usage is TRBV19 and J usage is TRBJ2-7; D gene uncertain. Germline lookup yields CDR1 LNHDA and CDR2 SQIVND (reference sequence). Trimming took off 6 bases at V and 3 bases at J, with 12 bases between the two ends. This CDR3 is 13 amino acids long. CDR3 bases: TGTGCCAGTAGGCTGGCCTCGGGCTACGAGCAGTACTTC. Translation gives CASRLASGYEQYF.